This T cell receptor beta chain is from a study of blood T cell repertoires in COVID-19. Study overall: COVID-19 samples collected from the United States, Italy and Spain covered acute and convalescent phases. In each case, the material was cDNA or gDNA derived from T cells, B-cell-depleted T cells, or PBMCs.

Study processing details: Researchers report that nucleated cell counts were estimated from reference gene primer amplification. Here immunoSEQ multiplex PCR was the method, and the copy in TCRdb shows in-frame clones only, minus some. V and J calls and clone size are given by that table; D and trimming were obtained from the DNA. The data hold 150,000 to 200,000 clones, with around nine tenths observed a single time. CDR1 and CDR2 (germline): PRHDT, FYEKMQ (reference sequence). The CDR3 loop spans 16 amino acids. Unmatched junction bases numbered 18, after V lost 5 bases and J lost 11 bases. Sequenced sample: peripheral blood. The TCR sequence derives from a man aged 65-85 years with acute or convalescent COVID-19. This chain uses TRBV13 with TRBJ2-1, with 7 bases matching TRBD1. The CDR3, as DNA: TGTGCCAGCAGCACTATGTTCCGGGCACAGGGGCGTAAGCAGTTCTTC. It codes for CASSTMFRAQGRKQFF.